This note documents a single TCR beta chain sequence. The sample comes from a study of shared clonotypes between healthy human individuals. Germline-derived CDR1 and CDR2 are MDHEN and SYDVKM. This CDR3 is 13 amino acids long. The germline V and J ends were trimmed by 6 bases and 4 bases, with 10 bases remaining between them. CD4+ cell separation produced CD45RA+ naive and CD45RA-negative memory subsets. Profiling relied on immunoSEQ multiplex PCR, and the TCRdb table lists in-frame clones only, not all of them. The table lists about 530,000 clones, 95% to 97% of them singletons. This rearrangement joins TRBV28 to TRBJ1-5, with TRBD1 as a possible D gene (6 bases). The receptor was derived from a woman aged 30 to 39 in good health. The sample comprised naive CD4+ T cells sorted from blood. Specified subset: CD45RA+ positively selected. The chain's CDR3 is CASREGGNQPQHF. The CDR3 DNA reads as TGTGCCAGCAGAGAGGGGGGAAATCAGCCCCAGCATTTT.